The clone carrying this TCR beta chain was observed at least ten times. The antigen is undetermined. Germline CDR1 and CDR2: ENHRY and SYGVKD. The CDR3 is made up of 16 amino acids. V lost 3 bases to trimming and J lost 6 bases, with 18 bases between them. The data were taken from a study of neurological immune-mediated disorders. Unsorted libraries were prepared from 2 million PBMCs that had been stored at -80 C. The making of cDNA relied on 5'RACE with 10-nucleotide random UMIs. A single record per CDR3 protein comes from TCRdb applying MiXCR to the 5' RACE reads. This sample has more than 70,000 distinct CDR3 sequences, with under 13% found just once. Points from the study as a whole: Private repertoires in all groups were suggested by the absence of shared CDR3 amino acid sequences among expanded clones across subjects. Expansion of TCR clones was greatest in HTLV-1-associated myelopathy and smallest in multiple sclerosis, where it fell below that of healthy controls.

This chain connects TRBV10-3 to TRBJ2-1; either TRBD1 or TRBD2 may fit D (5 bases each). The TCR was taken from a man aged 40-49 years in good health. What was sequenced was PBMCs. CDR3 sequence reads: CAISESGPTGTNEQFF. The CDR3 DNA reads TGTGCCATCAGTGAAAGCGGTCCAACGGGGACCAATGAGCAGTTCTTC.